These T cell receptor beta chains were read from a single sample in a study of identical twins. TCRdb re-analysed the 5' RACE reads in MiXCR, keeping a single row per CDR3 protein. The sample includes 1.5 million to 2 million distinct CDR3 sequences, roughly 35% of them seen just once. Sequencing was performed on cord blood. The origin of the receptors is a newborn girl in good health. Both conserved end residues are part of each CDR3. A D gene is named only where the DNA matches it firmly. Some rows have no size entry. The others give once, few or many, or a class for an expanded clone.

j_call clone_size d_call v_call cdr3_aa cdr3_nt
TRBJ2-7 many TRBD2 TRBV28 CASSPVVAGLYEQYF TGTGCCAGCAGCCCAGTGGTAGCGGGATTATACGAGCAGTACTTC
TRBJ2-7 NA NA TRBV29-1 CSVEPVRVSSYNEQYF TGCAGCGTTGAACCGGTAAGGGTCAGCTCCTACAATGAGCAGTACTTC
TRBJ2-5 few NA TRBV5-1 CASSLEGSRQETQYF TGCGCCAGCAGCTTGGAGGGCAGCCGCCAAGAGACCCAGTACTTC
TRBJ2-7 few NA TRBV12-3/TRBV12-4 CASSLVGIGDEQYF TGTGCCAGCAGTTTGGTGGGGATTGGCGACGAGCAGTACTTC
TRBJ1-2 many NA TRBV5-1 CASSSRTAYGYTF TGCGCCAGCAGCTCCCGGACTGCCTATGGCTACACCTTC
TRBJ2-3 few NA TRBV4-1 CASSPGTTLTDTQYF TGCGCCAGCAGCCCCGGGACAACACTCACAGATACGCAGTATTTT
TRBJ2-1 NA NA TRBV11-3 CASSNRLGGDSYNEQFF TGTGCCAGCAGCAACCGACTAGGGGGGGACTCCTACAATGAGCAGTTCTTC
TRBJ2-3 few NA TRBV2 CASRSSRGTQYF TGTGCCAGCAGATCATCCAGGGGAACGCAGTATTTT
TRBJ2-7 few NA TRBV25-1 CASSEGGTTLYEQYF TGTGCCAGCAGTGAAGGAGGGACCACCCTCTACGAGCAGTACTTC
TRBJ2-7 NA TRBD2 TRBV6-2/TRBV6-3 CASSKKGAGILSYEQYF TGTGCCAGCAGCAAGAAGGGAGCGGGGATCCTCTCCTACGAGCAGTACTTC